The rows below give T cell receptor beta chains drawn from one sample of a study of shared clonotypes between healthy human individuals. Clones were read by immunoSEQ multiplex PCR, and TCRdb kept only the in-frame ones, dropping some. Of 2 million to 3 million clones listed, 93% are singletons. Sequencing was done on a sample of naive CD4+ T cells from PBMCs. Source of these receptors: a man aged 18 to 29 in good health. Some clones in this sample may be carry-over from other donors' samples. Each CDR3 is given with its conserved first and last residue. D genes are given only for firm matches. Only some rows state a clone size, as once, few, many or a class for expanded clones.

D gene: -; clone size: -; CDR3 length: 17; J gene: TRBJ1-3; V gene: TRBV5-1; CDR3 DNA: TGCGCCAGCAGCTTGGGGCCCACGGGGGCGACAGGAAACACCATATATTTT; CDR3 protein: CASSLGPTGATGNTIYF
D gene: TRBD2; clone size: -; CDR3 length: 15; J gene: TRBJ2-7; V gene: TRBV6-6; CDR3 DNA: TGTGCCAGCAAAAAGGGGGCTAGCGGGAGTTACGAGCAGTACTTC; CDR3 protein: CASKKGASGSYEQYF
D gene: TRBD1; clone size: few; CDR3 length: 17; J gene: TRBJ1-2; V gene: TRBV7-9; CDR3 DNA: TGTGCCAGCAGCTTAGACACTTCGACAGGGTGGAGGTATGGCTACACCTTC; CDR3 protein: CASSLDTSTGWRYGYTF
D gene: TRBD1; clone size: -; CDR3 length: 15; J gene: TRBJ2-3; V gene: TRBV18; CDR3 DNA: TGTGCCAGCTCATCGTCGACAGGGGCAACAGATACGCAGTATTTT; CDR3 protein: CASSSSTGATDTQYF
D gene: TRBD2; clone size: -; CDR3 length: 17; J gene: TRBJ2-2; V gene: TRBV5-1; CDR3 DNA: TGCGCCAGCAGCTTGTCCAAGGGAGGGGCCCTCACCGGGGAGCTGTTTTTT; CDR3 protein: CASSLSKGGALTGELFF
D gene: -; clone size: -; CDR3 length: 12; J gene: TRBJ2-7; V gene: TRBV5-4; CDR3 DNA: TGTGCCAGCAGCTCCAACGGCTACGAGCAGTACTTC; CDR3 protein: CASSSNGYEQYF
D gene: -; clone size: -; CDR3 length: 15; J gene: TRBJ2-2; V gene: TRBV5-6; CDR3 DNA: TGTGCCAGCAGTCCCTGGATGGGACGAACCGGGGAGCTGTTTTTT; CDR3 protein: CASSPWMGRTGELFF
D gene: TRBD1; clone size: -; CDR3 length: 16; J gene: TRBJ1-3; V gene: TRBV18; CDR3 DNA: TGTGCCAGCTCACTCGGACAGGGGGCGTCTGGAAACACCATATATTTT; CDR3 protein: CASSLGQGASGNTIYF
D gene: -; clone size: -; CDR3 length: 12; J gene: TRBJ1-5; V gene: TRBV19; CDR3 DNA: TGTGCCAGTAGTATAGTCGATCAGCCCCAGCATTTT; CDR3 protein: CASSIVDQPQHF
D gene: TRBD2; clone size: -; CDR3 length: 18; J gene: TRBJ2-1; V gene: TRBV28; CDR3 DNA: TGTGCCAGCAGTGGAAAGGGACTAGCGGGAGGGATTTACAATGAGCAGTTCTTC; CDR3 protein: CASSGKGLAGGIYNEQFF
D gene: -; clone size: -; CDR3 length: 12; J gene: TRBJ2-1; V gene: TRBV7-2; CDR3 DNA: TGTGCCAGCAGCATTGTCGGGCATGAGCAGTTCTTC; CDR3 protein: CASSIVGHEQFF
D gene: -; clone size: -; CDR3 length: 14; J gene: TRBJ2-3; V gene: TRBV19; CDR3 DNA: TGTGCCAGTGAGGTTGGGGAAAGACCGAATACGCAGTATTTT; CDR3 protein: CASEVGERPNTQYF
D gene: -; clone size: once; CDR3 length: 15; J gene: TRBJ2-5; V gene: TRBV6-5; CDR3 DNA: TGTGCCAGCAGTAAGGGGTCCATCAATGGGGAGACCCAGTACTTC; CDR3 protein: CASSKGSINGETQYF
D gene: TRBD1; clone size: -; CDR3 length: 13; J gene: TRBJ2-1; V gene: TRBV29-1; CDR3 DNA: TGCAGCGATCCCTTAGACAGGGACAATGAGCAGTTCTTC; CDR3 protein: CSDPLDRDNEQFF
D gene: TRBD2; clone size: -; CDR3 length: 15; J gene: TRBJ2-1; V gene: TRBV6-5; CDR3 DNA: TGTGCCAGCAGTACCCCGGGACTAGCGGGAGGCCGACAGTTCTTC; CDR3 protein: CASSTPGLAGGRQFF
D gene: -; clone size: -; CDR3 length: 13; J gene: TRBJ2-5; V gene: TRBV2; CDR3 DNA: TGTGCCAGCAGGACAGCCCTCCAAGAGACCCAGTACTTC; CDR3 protein: CASRTALQETQYF
D gene: -; clone size: -; CDR3 length: 14; J gene: TRBJ1-2; V gene: TRBV25-1; CDR3 DNA: TGTGCCAGCAGTGAGTCCCGAGGTAACTATGGCTACACCTTC; CDR3 protein: CASSESRGNYGYTF
D gene: TRBD1; clone size: -; CDR3 length: 13; J gene: TRBJ2-7; V gene: TRBV28; CDR3 DNA: TGTGCCAGCAGTGCCGGGACAGGGTACGAGCAGTACTTC; CDR3 protein: CASSAGTGYEQYF
D gene: TRBD1; clone size: -; CDR3 length: 14; J gene: TRBJ2-3; V gene: TRBV7-9; CDR3 DNA: TGTGCCAGCAGCTTAACGACAGGGGTAGATACGCAGTATTTT; CDR3 protein: CASSLTTGVDTQYF